This T cell receptor beta chain was found in a study of cytomegalovirus exposure and HLA in healthy donors. Study details: Researchers previously reported finding roughly 120 million unique TCR beta sequences from some 180 million T cells.

General study points: The classifier, whose performance was assessed in both the original and validation cohorts, reportedly diagnosed cytomegalovirus status with high specificity and sensitivity.

The PCR ran on 60 Vbeta and 13 Jbeta primers. The repertoire was sequenced with immunoSEQ multiplex PCR; TCRdb's copy has only in-frame clones and lacks some. The sample contains approximately 170,000 clones, 68% of which appear only once. V was pared by 2 bases and J by 4 bases, with 9 bases between. Germline V CDR1 and CDR2: MNHNY, SVGAGI (reference sequence). The CDR3 covers 14 residues. On this clone itself: Its antigen remains unidentified.

The specimen was PBMCs. The receptor comes from a man aged 50 to 60 in good health and CMV-seronegative. The chain employs TRBV6-6 and TRBJ1-3, with a possible D match to TRBD1 (5 bases). CDR3 residues: CASSYGGLGNTIYF. The CDR3 nucleotides read TGTGCCAGCAGTTACGGGGGGTTAGGAAACACCATATATTTT.